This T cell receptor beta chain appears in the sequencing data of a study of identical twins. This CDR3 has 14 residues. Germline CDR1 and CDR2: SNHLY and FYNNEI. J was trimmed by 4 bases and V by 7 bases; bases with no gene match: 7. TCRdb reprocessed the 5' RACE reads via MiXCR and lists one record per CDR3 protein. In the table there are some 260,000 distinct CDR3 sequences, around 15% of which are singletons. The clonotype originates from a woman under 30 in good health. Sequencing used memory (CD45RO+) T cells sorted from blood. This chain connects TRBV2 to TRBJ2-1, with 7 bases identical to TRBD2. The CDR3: CASKRDGGYNEQFF. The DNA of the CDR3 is TGTGCCAGCAAAAGAGACGGGGGGTACAATGAGCAGTTCTTC.